This T cell receptor (beta chain) appears in the sequencing data of a study of Ad26.COV2.S vaccination and SARS-CoV-2 variants. The overall study: The vaccine Ad26.COV2.S was put into the muscle once, or twice with 56 days between.

The repertoire was sequenced with immunoSEQ multiplex PCR; TCRdb's copy has only in-frame clones and lacks some. There are some 300,000 clones in the sample; around 85% occur only once, and 2% to 2.5% lies in the top ten. Treatment noted: approximately 18 received Ad26.COV2.S at low or high dose, single or two shots; 5 received placebo; per-sample allocation not given. Sample collection was performed on day 63 after the first vaccine or placebo injection. An adult aged 18-55 years in Boston served as the donor. Germline loops: CDR1 MNHEY, CDR2 SMNVEV (reference sequence). The V end was cut by 6 bases, the J end by 0 bases, with 12 bases between. The CDR3 is made up of 15 amino acids.

The chain carries TRBV27 and TRBJ1-5, with a possible D match to TRBD1 (5 bases). The specimen was peripheral blood, collected in a trial of Ad26.COV2.S vaccine versus placebo. The TCR sequence derives from a person between 18 and 60 years old who received the Ad26.COV2.S COVID-19 vaccine or a placebo. The CDR3 loop reads CASSPGASSNQPQHF. The CDR3, as DNA: TGTGCCAGCAGCCCCGGGGCCTCTAGCAATCAGCCCCAGCATTTT.